This is a list of T cell receptor beta chains from one sample in a study of blood T cell repertoires in COVID-19. Sequenced by immunoSEQ multiplex PCR; TCRdb stores in-frame clones only, minus some. The sample contains 400,000 to 450,000 clones, 86% of which appear only once. The sample consisted of peripheral blood. The source is a woman aged 25 to 39 with active or convalescent COVID-19. CDR3s include the opening cysteine and the closing phenylalanine or tryptophan. A D gene is named only where the DNA matches it firmly. Clone sizes are given selectively: once, few, many, or a class where the clone is expanded.

CDR3 length,J gene,clone size,D gene,V gene,CDR3 DNA,CDR3 protein
13,TRBJ2-7,NA,NA,TRBV2,TGTGCCAGCAGTTACAGGGTCCCGCACGAGCAGTACTTC,CASSYRVPHEQYF
15,TRBJ2-5,once,TRBD2,TRBV5-8,TGTGCCAGCAACAACCGGGAGGCGGGGGTAGAGACCCAGTACTTC,CASNNREAGVETQYF
15,TRBJ2-1,NA,NA,TRBV2,TGTGCCAGCAGCCTCGGCCCTTCGGCGGTCAATGAGCAGTTCTTC,CASSLGPSAVNEQFF
13,TRBJ2-7,NA,NA,TRBV12-3/TRBV12-4,TGTGCCAGCAGTCCCTGGGCCGCCTACGAGCAGTACTTC,CASSPWAAYEQYF
16,TRBJ2-7,NA,TRBD1,TRBV19,TGTGCCAGTAGTCCCCGTCCGGGACAGCCCAACTACGAGCAGTACTTC,CASSPRPGQPNYEQYF
14,TRBJ1-2,NA,TRBD1,TRBV27,TGTGCCAGCAGTGTCCGACAGGGAGCCTATGGCTACACCTTC,CASSVRQGAYGYTF
14,TRBJ1-1,NA,TRBD1,TRBV25-1,TGTGCCAGCAGGATTGGACAGGCGAACACTGAAGCTTTCTTT,CASRIGQANTEAFF
16,TRBJ1-2,NA,NA,TRBV6-5,TGTGCCAGCAGTTTACCCCCGGACACCCCTATCTATGGCTACACCTTC,CASSLPPDTPIYGYTF
15,TRBJ2-7,NA,TRBD2,TRBV10-3,TGTGCCATCAGTGGGACTAGCGGGAGTGGCTACGAGCAGTACTTC,CAISGTSGSGYEQYF
14,TRBJ2-3,NA,NA,TRBV28,TGTGCCAGCAGTTTATTCGTAAACACAGATACGCAGTATTTT,CASSLFVNTDTQYF
9,TRBJ1-2,once,TRBD1,TRBV29-1,TGCAGCGTTGAACAGGGGGACACCTTC,CSVEQGDTF
16,TRBJ1-4,NA,TRBD1,TRBV3-1/TRBV3-2,TGTGCCAGCAGCCAACTAAAGACAGGGAGGAATGAAAAACTGTTTTTT,CASSQLKTGRNEKLFF
13,TRBJ2-1,NA,TRBD1,TRBV29-1,TGCAGCGTTGCCTGGACAGGGTACAATGAGCAGTTCTTC,CSVAWTGYNEQFF
11,TRBJ1-2,once,NA,TRBV6-1,TGTGCCAGCAGTGAATCGAGGGGCTACACCTTC,CASSESRGYTF
17,TRBJ2-1,few,TRBD1,TRBV4-1,TGCGCCAGCAGCCAAGAAGAACAGGGGGCCATAAATGTTGAGCAGTTCTTC,CASSQEEQGAINVEQFF
15,TRBJ1-6,few,TRBD1,TRBV27,TGTGCCAGCAGTTTGTCAGGGGGAGATAATTCACCCCTCCACTTT,CASSLSGGDNSPLHF
14,TRBJ1-1,NA,NA,TRBV18,TGTGCCAGCTCACCTTCAGGGGAAAACACTGAAGCTTTCTTT,CASSPSGENTEAFF
14,TRBJ1-1,NA,TRBD1,TRBV2,TGTGCCAGCAGTGAATACAGGGGGGACACTGAAGCTTTCTTT,CASSEYRGDTEAFF
13,TRBJ1-1,NA,NA,TRBV6-6,TGTGCCAGCAGCCAGCCACAGGGCGCTGAAGCTTTCTTT,CASSQPQGAEAFF
18,TRBJ2-4,NA,NA,TRBV15,TGTGCCACCAGCAGAGATAGGGGAATCCGGGACTCGCTAAACATTCAGTACTTC,CATSRDRGIRDSLNIQYF
14,TRBJ1-4,NA,NA,TRBV5-1,TGCGCCAGCAGCTTGGACAGGTGGGGCGAAAAACTGTTTTTT,CASSLDRWGEKLFF
12,TRBJ1-2,NA,NA,TRBV5-6,TGTGCCAGCAGGACAGATAACTATGGCTACACCTTC,CASRTDNYGYTF
13,TRBJ2-5,NA,NA,TRBV2,TGTGCCAGCTACAGGGTAACCCAAGAGACCCAGTACTTC,CASYRVTQETQYF
17,TRBJ2-2,NA,TRBD2,TRBV15,TGTGCCACGACACGGCAAGCGGGAGGGAAAAACACCGGGGAGCTGTTTTTT,CATTRQAGGKNTGELFF
12,TRBJ2-1,NA,NA,TRBV7-9,TGTGCCAGCGAGTCAGCGTCCAATGAGCAGTTCTTC,CASESASNEQFF
16,TRBJ1-1,NA,TRBD1,TRBV18,TGTGCCAGCTCACCAACAGGGACAGAACGGGACACTGAAGCTTTCTTT,CASSPTGTERDTEAFF
14,TRBJ2-1,NA,TRBD2,TRBV5-1,TGCGCCAGCAGCTTGGGTGGGACTAGTAATGAGCAGTTCTTC,CASSLGGTSNEQFF
14,TRBJ1-2,NA,TRBD1,TRBV27,TGTGCCAGCAGACCGGACAGGACCTACTATGGCTACACCTTC,CASRPDRTYYGYTF
15,TRBJ2-5,NA,NA,TRBV5-1,TGCGCCAGCAGCTCGGACAGCTTCCGAGGAGAGACCCAGTACTTC,CASSSDSFRGETQYF
12,TRBJ1-1,few,NA,TRBV18,TGTGCCAGCTCACCCGGGTCCACTGAAGCTTTCTTT,CASSPGSTEAFF
17,TRBJ2-1,NA,TRBD2,TRBV3-1/TRBV3-2,TGTGCCAGCAGCCGATACACAGGGACTAGCGGGGGGACCGAGCAGTTCTTC,CASSRYTGTSGGTEQFF
13,TRBJ2-5,NA,NA,TRBV29-1,TGCAGCGTTGAGTTGGGAGTCCAAGAGACCCAGTACTTC,CSVELGVQETQYF
16,TRBJ1-1,once,TRBD1,TRBV18,TGTGCCAGCTCACCACCGAACCGGGACAGCAACACTGAAGCTTTCTTT,CASSPPNRDSNTEAFF
15,TRBJ2-2,NA,NA,TRBV19,TGTGCCAGTAGTATACAGGGTGCGAACACCGGGGAGCTGTTTTTT,CASSIQGANTGELFF
15,TRBJ1-1,NA,NA,TRBV10-3,TGTGCCATCAGCGGACAGCACCCCCTGAACACTGAAGCTTTCTTT,CAISGQHPLNTEAFF
13,TRBJ2-1,NA,NA,TRBV18,TGTGCCAGCTCACCACCTAATGGAGATGAGCAGTTCTTC,CASSPPNGDEQFF
13,TRBJ1-2,once,TRBD1,TRBV7-2,TGTGCCAGCAGCTTATTTCAGGGGGATGGCTACACCTTC,CASSLFQGDGYTF
14,TRBJ2-2,NA,TRBD1,TRBV5-1,TGCGCCAGCAGCTTCGGGACAGACACCGGGGAGCTGTTTTTT,CASSFGTDTGELFF